The source of this TCR beta chain is a study of CD8+CD57+ T cells in acquired aplastic anemia. Study outcomes and limitations: Patients and controls turned out to have 25 to 35 CD8+ CDR3 sequences in common.

As to this clonotype: As yet, its antigen is unknown. A much larger clone differs by one base, so this may be a read error.

Genomic DNA, the template, was used for profiling of the TCR beta VDJ and CDR3. One entry per CDR3 protein, called by TCRdb with MiXCR from the reads. The data contain some 200,000 distinct CDR3 sequences, 48% of them seen just once; the ten biggest clones take up approximately 9.7%. This CDR3 contains 16 residues. Germline CDR1 reads SGHRS; CDR2 reads YFSETQ. Trimming at V came to 0 bases and at J to 2 bases, leaving 6 bases not matched to a gene. Those patients picked for sequencing had displayed CD8+CD57+ cell expansion on flow cytometry. Severe acquired aplastic anemia affected all patients. Patients were untreated when blood was sampled.

The sequence derives from a human donor with aplastic anemia. The sequencing input was sorted CD4+, CD8+, or CD8+CD57+ T cells (not recorded which) from PBMCs. This chain connects TRBV5-1 to TRBJ2-5; 8 bases are shared with TRBD2. The CDR3 coding sequence is TGCGCCAGCAGCTTGGCCGGGACTAGAGGACAAGAGACCCAGTACTTC. Translating gives CASSLAGTRGQETQYF. Looking up the rest from reference TRBV5-1 and TRBJ2-5 gives the full variable domain: KAGVTQTPRYLIKTRGQQVTLSCSPISGHRSVSWYQQTPGQGLQFLFEYFSETQRNKGNFPGRFSGRQFSNSRSEMNVSTLELGDSALYLCASSLAGTRGQETQYFGPGTRLLVL.